Shown below are 28 T cell receptor beta chains from a single sample sequenced in a study of early T cells in non-severe SARS-CoV-2 infection. TCRdb recomputed calls from the 5' RACE reads with MiXCR, one row per CDR3 protein. The sample contains 35,000 to 45,000 distinct CDR3 sequences, 3% to 4.5% of which appear only once. The sequencing input was whole blood. All receptors derive from an adult who was a healthcare worker with PCR-confirmed SARS-CoV-2 infection or an uninfected control (not recorded which).

The rearrangement links TRBV6-2 or TRBV6-3 to TRBJ1-2; no clear D. Germline V gene sequence: CDR1 MNHEY, CDR2 SVGEGT. V lost 8 bases to trimming and J lost 4 bases, with 11 bases between them. The CDR3 runs to 12 residues. CDR3 nucleotide sequence: TGTGCCAGCGGTCGACCTGCCTATGGCTACACCTTC. Amino acid sequence: CASGRPAYGYTF.

In this sample, this clonotype turned up many times. The V call is TRBV28, the J call TRBJ1-4; D gene unclear. The CDR3 contains 16 residues. Looked up from germline, CDR1 is MDHEN and CDR2 is SYDVKM. Between the trimmed V and J ends, which lost 5 bases and 2 bases, there was a span of 15 bases. CDR3: CASSPAASVTNEKLFF. CDR3 in DNA: TGTGCCAGCAGTCCCGCTGCTTCAGTGACTAATGAAAAACTGTTTTTT.

Many counts were recorded for this clonotype. V gene TRBV28 combines with J gene TRBJ1-1, with a weak D call TRBD1 (5 bases). Germline V gene lookup returns CDR1 MDHEN and CDR2 SYDVKM. The CDR3 length is 14 residues. Trimming took off 6 bases at V and 0 bases at J, with 11 bases between the two ends. The CDR3 spells CASRIGVLNTEAFF. The CDR3 DNA is TGTGCCAGCAGGATAGGGGTCTTGAACACTGAAGCTTTCTTT.

The sample holds many counts of this clonotype. This sequence joins TRBV18 and TRBJ2-7, with 8 bases aligning to TRBD1. Germline-derived CDR1 and CDR2 are KGHSH and LQKENI. After removal of 4 bases from V and 3 bases from J, the junction contained 5 bases not matched to a gene. This CDR3 is built from 14 residues. CDR3 nucleotides: TGTGCCAGCTCACAGGGACAGGCTGGCTACGAGCAGTACGTC. Its protein product is CASSQGQAGYEQYV.

In this sample, this clonotype turned up many times. This chain joins TRBV11-2 and TRBJ2-3; 7 bases are shared with TRBD1. Germline V lookup: CDR1 SGHAT, CDR2 FQNNGV. With 0 bases clipped from V and 1 base from J, the junction kept 7 bases outside the gene matches. This CDR3 contains 17 residues. The CDR3 nucleotides read TGTGCCAGCAGCTTAGATCAGACAGGGCAAGGCACAGATACGCAGTATTTT. Translating gives CASSLDQTGQGTDTQYF.

This clonotype was observed many times. This chain uses TRBV5-8 with TRBJ1-2; 9 positions match TRBD1. Germline loops: CDR1 SGHTS, CDR2 YDEGEE. V was pared by 2 bases and J by 4 bases, with 9 bases of the junction left unmatched. The CDR3 is 16 residues long. As DNA, the CDR3 is TGTGCCAGCAGCTTTCGGTGGACAGGGGAAGGCTATGGCTACACCTTC. Translation gives CASSFRWTGEGYGYTF.

The table lists this clonotype with many counts. CDR3 in DNA: TGTGCCAGTAGTATTCCCCCCCGGAGAGCCAAAGTCCAAAGACCAGATACGCAGTATTTT. Its translation: CASSIPPRRAKVQRPDTQYF. The chain employs TRBV19 and TRBJ2-3; D is unresolved. This CDR3 is 20 amino acids long. Germline-derived CDR1 and CDR2 are LNHDA and SQIVND (reference sequence). V lost 3 bases and J 4 bases, leaving 29 bases between the germline ends. Variable domain in full (rest from reference TRBV19 and TRBJ2-3): DGGITQSPKYLFRKEGQNVTLSCEQNLNHDAMYWYRQDPGQGLRLIYYSQIVNDFQKGDIAEGYSVSREKKESFPLTVTSAQKNPTAFYLCASSIPPRRAKVQRPDTQYFGPGTRLTVL.

This clonotype was seen ten or more times. The gene calls are TRBV7-3 and TRBJ2-2; TRBD1 aligns across 10 bases. V shed 5 bases, J shed 4 bases, and the junction held 10 bases outside the gene matches. The germline CDR1 and CDR2 sequences are SGHTA and FQGTGA. This CDR3 has 17 amino acids. CDR3 DNA: TGTGCCAGCAGCCCAACCGGGACAGGGGTGGGCACCGGGGAGCTGTTTTTT. Its protein product is CASSPTGTGVGTGELFF. Drawing the rest from reference TRBV7-3 and TRBJ2-2, the complete variable domain is GAGVSQTPSNKVTEKGKYVELRCDPISGHTALYWYRQSLGQGPEFLIYFQGTGAADDSGLPNDRFFAVRPEGSVSTLKIQRTERGDSAVYLCASSPTGTGVGTGELFFGEGSRLTVL.

This clonotype has a count of ten or more. The rearrangement links TRBV20-1 to TRBJ1-2; D is unclear. Deletions cut 0 bases from V and 4 bases from J, with 9 bases between. This CDR3 contains 13 residues. Germline CDR1 reads DFQATT; CDR2 reads SNEGSKA (reference sequence). CDR3 coding DNA: TGCAGTGCTAGAGAGACAAGTGCCTATGGCTACACCTTC. It codes for CSARETSAYGYTF.

The V call is TRBV6-1, the J call TRBJ1-6, with TRBD1 matching 7 bases. This CDR3 comprises 16 residues. Germline V gene data show CDR1 as MNHNS and CDR2 as SASEGT. After removal of 6 bases from V and 10 bases from J, the junction contained 15 bases not matched to a gene. CDR3 DNA sequence: TGTGCCAGCAGACCGCCTGGGAGGGGGCCTGGATCACCCCTCCACTTT. It yields the protein CASRPPGRGPGSPLHF.

The sample holds many counts of this clonotype. This rearrangement joins TRBV24-1 to TRBJ2-1, with 9 positions matching TRBD2. CDR1 is KGHDR, CDR2 SFDVKD, per germline. The CDR3 consists of 16 residues. V lost 5 bases, J lost 4 bases, and 8 bases stayed unmatched. CDR3 sequence reads: CATSVEGSGRYNEQFF. DNA for the CDR3: TGTGCCACCAGTGTAGAGGGTAGCGGGAGATACAATGAGCAGTTCTTC.

This clonotype was picked up a small number of times. The V call is TRBV9, the J call TRBJ2-5; possible D gene TRBD2, 5 bases. In germline, CDR1 is SGDLS, CDR2 YYNGEE. This CDR3 contains 15 residues. The V end was cut by 0 bases, the J end by 1 base, with 10 bases between. DNA of the CDR3: TGTGCCAGCAGCGTAGTTGGAGCGGTCCAAGAGACCCAGTACTTC. It translates to CASSVVGAVQETQYF.

This clonotype occurred many times. The chain employs TRBV9 and TRBJ2-3, with no clear D. CDR1 is SGDLS and CDR2 is YYNGEE in the germline V gene. V was pared by 0 bases and J by 4 bases, with 15 bases between. CDR3 size: 16 residues. DNA of the CDR3: TGTGCCAGCAGCGTAGGTATCGGCGGTGGGGCAGATACGCAGTATTTT. Translated: CASSVGIGGGADTQYF.

This clonotype was detected many times. This sequence joins TRBV4-3 and TRBJ2-3, with D unresolved. This CDR3 is 15 amino acids long. V was shortened by 1 base and J by 2 bases, with 10 bases between the two germline ends. The germline gives CDR1 LGHNA, CDR2 YSLEER. CDR3 bases: TGCGCCAGCAGCCAAGCGAACAGCTACACAGATACGCAGTATTTT. It codes for CASSQANSYTDTQYF.

This clonotype was seen at least ten times. The chain recombines TRBV4-2 with TRBJ2-1, with 9 bases fitting TRBD2. This CDR3 is built from 15 residues. V lost 6 bases and J lost 5; bases outside the gene matches: 8. Germline CDR1 is LGHNA and CDR2 is YNFKEQ. The CDR3 bases are TGTGCCAGCAGTTTGGGGCGGGAGGGCCACAATGAGCAGTTCTTC. Translation: CASSLGREGHNEQFF.

This clonotype was observed many times. The rearrangement uses TRBV9 and TRBJ2-7; maybe TRBD2 (6 bases). CDR3 size: 13 residues. Germline V gene sequence: CDR1 SGDLS, CDR2 YYNGEE. V gave up 4 bases and J gave up 1 base, with 9 bases separating them. CDR3 in DNA: TGTGCCAGCAGCCCCCGGGAGTCCTACGAGCAGTACTTC. Its translation: CASSPRESYEQYF.

This clonotype was detected many times. The chain combines TRBV11-3 with TRBJ2-1; 15 nucleotides agree with TRBD2. The CDR3 runs to 17 residues. Germline CDR1 reads SGHNT; CDR2 reads YENEEA. V lost 5 bases and J lost 7; bases outside the gene matches: 9. For the CDR3, the DNA is TGTGCCAGCAGCAAAGGACTAGCGGGAGGGCCGGTTAATGAGCAGTTCTTC. Amino acid sequence: CASSKGLAGGPVNEQFF.

Many counts were recorded for this clonotype. The genes are TRBV7-2 and TRBJ2-7; 12 nucleotides match TRBD1. Germline values: CDR1 SGHTA, CDR2 FQGNSA. CDR3 length: 16 amino acids. The V segment lost 3 bases and the J segment 4 bases; nucleotides outside the gene matches: 7. CDR3 nucleotides: TGTGCCAGCAGCTTGCTATCGGGACAGGGGGCTTACGAGCAGTACTTC. Its protein is CASSLLSGQGAYEQYF.

This clonotype was detected many times. This chain uses TRBV20-1 with TRBJ2-5; TRBD1 agrees at 9 bases. Germline-derived CDR1 and CDR2 are DFQATT and SNEGSKA (reference sequence). Germline trimming cut 5 bases from V and 2 bases from J; bases unmatched to any gene: 9. There are 15 residues in the CDR3. The CDR3 nucleotides read TGCAGTGCTGGGACGACAGGGGGTCTTCAAGAGACCCAGTACTTC. It is translated as CSAGTTGGLQETQYF.

The chain uses TRBV15 and TRBJ2-5, with D perhaps TRBD1 (6 bases). V gave up 4 bases and J gave up 5 bases, with 11 bases separating them. This CDR3 contains 13 residues. Germline-derived CDR1 and CDR2 are LNHNV and YYDKDF (reference sequence). The CDR3 bases are TGTGCCACCAGCACAGGGGTTGAGGAGACCCAGTACTTC. Its protein is CATSTGVEETQYF.

This clonotype occurred many times. V gene TRBV2 combines with J gene TRBJ1-2; D gene unclear. Germline V lookup: CDR1 SNHLY, CDR2 FYNNEI. Trimming left V 2 bases short and J 4 bases short, with 20 bases between. CDR3 length: 17 amino acids. CDR3 region: CASSELKGMASTYGYTF. The CDR3 region has the DNA TGTGCCAGCAGTGAATTAAAGGGAATGGCGTCTACCTATGGCTACACCTTC.

Worth noting for this clonotype: No conserved phenylalanine or tryptophan is present at the end of the CDR3, so a read error is the likely explanation. The chain recombines TRBV4-3 with TRBJ2-1, with unresolved D. Germline CDR1 LGHNA, CDR2 YSLEER. This CDR3 is built from 14 residues. V was clipped by 4 bases and J by 0 bases, with 7 bases between them. The CDR3 reads CASSRDRSYNEQFY. CDR3 nucleotides: TGCGCCAGCAGCCGAGATCGCTCCTACAATGAGCAGTTCTAC.

This clonotype has a count of ten or more. The CDR3 nucleotides read TGTGCCAGTTCCAACCTGAACTCCTACGAGCAGTACGTC. It codes for CASSNLNSYEQYV. The chain carries TRBV6-2 or TRBV6-3 and TRBJ2-7, with D unclear. Trimming cost V 9 bases and J 0 bases, with 12 bases left between them. CDR3 length: 13 residues. The germline gives CDR1 MNHEY, CDR2 SVGEGT.

This clonotype occurred many times. The CDR3 here is CASSSLLGTASSNEQFF. The DNA of the CDR3 is TGTGCCAGCAGCTCATTACTCGGGACAGCGAGCTCCAATGAGCAGTTCTTC. The J gene is TRBJ2-1, the V gene TRBV21-1; TRBD1, as called in the table, went unchecked against the DNA. TRBV21-1 is shown as a pseudogene. CDR3 length equals 17 residues.

By share, this clonotype counts as medium-sized. V usage is TRBV5-8 and J usage is TRBJ2-3, with TRBD2 as a possible D gene (5 bases). CDR1 is SGHTS, CDR2 YDEGEE, per germline. Trimming took 6 bases from V and 1 from J, leaving 9 bases between them. The CDR3 is made up of 13 amino acids. The CDR3 loop reads CASTRGGTDTQYF. The CDR3 bases are TGTGCCAGCACCCGGGGAGGCACAGATACGCAGTATTTT.

This clonotype appeared many times. The J gene is TRBJ2-7, the V gene TRBV27; D gene ambiguous. The CDR3 spans 12 residues. Germline CDR1 MNHEY, CDR2 SMNVEV (reference sequence). V dropped 6 bases and J dropped 5 bases, with 11 bases sitting between them. CDR3: CASRLSPNEQYF. DNA for the CDR3: TGTGCCAGCAGACTGTCCCCTAACGAGCAGTACTTC.

This rearrangement joins TRBV6-1 to TRBJ2-3; 8 nucleotides align to TRBD2. V shed 5 bases and J 3 bases; nucleotides not matched to a gene: 4. The CDR3 consists of 14 residues. CDR1 is MNHNS and CDR2 is SASEGT in the germline V gene. The CDR3 DNA is TGTGCCAGCAGTAGCGGGAGTGGTACAGATACGCAGTATTTT. It translates to CASSSGSGTDTQYF.

This clonotype has ten or more counts. The J gene is TRBJ2-6, the V gene TRBV20-1; D gene ambiguous. CDR3 size: 14 residues. The V gene's germline CDR1 is DFQATT and CDR2 SNEGSKA (reference sequence). V dropped 2 bases and J dropped 0 bases, with 5 bases sitting between them. The CDR3: CSARSGSGANVLTF. CDR3 coding DNA: TGCAGTGCTAGAAGTGGCTCTGGGGCCAACGTCCTGACTTTC.